These 30 T cell receptor beta chains originate from one sample sequenced in a study of spatial heterogeneity in lung cancer. Points from the study as a whole: Tracking of tumor mutation counts was seen in expanded intratumoral alpha and beta TCR counts.

TCRdb itself ran the 5' RACE reads through MiXCR, one entry per CDR3 protein. The sample shows 3,500 to 4,000 distinct CDR3 sequences, 9.4% of them seen only once. Regarding time point: sample taken at primary tumor resection. Antigens of these TCRs are unknown. This specimen was lung tumor tissue, taken at surgery. These receptors were taken from a male donor with early-stage non-small cell lung cancer.

This clonotype has a count of ten or more. A library prepared for alpha chains yielded this beta chain as an off-target read; its size is of little meaning. The gene calls are TRBV18 and TRBJ2-5; 11 bases align to TRBD1. Looked up from germline, CDR1 is KGHSH and CDR2 is LQKENI. This CDR3 has 16 residues. Unmatched junction bases numbered 14, after V lost 5 bases and J lost 9 bases. CDR3 DNA sequence: TGTGCCAGCTCATCGTCGGACAGGGGGCCATTGGGGGCCCAGTACTTC. Its protein is CASSSSDRGPLGAQYF.

Worth noting for this clonotype: The library was designed around alpha chains, so this beta chain is a stray read whose abundance carries little weight. This rearrangement joins TRBV7-2 to TRBJ2-1; tentatively, D is TRBD2 (7 bases). Trimming cost V 6 bases and J 5 bases, with 11 bases left between them. This CDR3 contains 13 residues. In germline, CDR1 is SGHTA, CDR2 FQGNSA. CDR3: CASRGGGNNEQFF. CDR3 nucleotide sequence: TGTGCCAGCAGGGGAGGGGGGAACAATGAGCAGTTCTTC.

Comments on this clonotype: Found in a library prepared for alpha chains, this beta chain is an off-target read, and its abundance has little meaning. The chain has TRBV11-1 and TRBJ1-1; D is unclear. CDR3 length: 13 amino acids. The germline gives CDR1 SGHAT, CDR2 FQDESV (reference sequence). V was trimmed by 2 bases and J by 2 bases, leaving 6 bases between them. The DNA for the CDR3 is TGTGCCAGCAGCTTAAACAGCAACACTGAAGCTTTCTTT. Encoded protein: CASSLNSNTEAFF.

By proportion, this clonotype is medium-sized. Found in a library prepared for alpha chains, this beta chain is an off-target read, and its abundance has little meaning. The chain has TRBV5-6 and TRBJ1-2; maybe TRBD1 (5 bases). The CDR3 has 13 amino acids. V lost 4 bases, J lost 4 bases, and 11 bases lay in between. Germline loops: CDR1 SGHDT, CDR2 YYEEEE. CDR3 in amino acids: CASSARQSYGYTF. CDR3 in DNA: TGTGCCAGCAGCGCAAGACAGAGCTATGGCTACACCTTC.

With respect to this clonotype: Little can be read into the size of this beta chain, an off-target read in a library designed for alpha chains. This chain joins TRBV7-9 and TRBJ1-4; the match to TRBD1 covers 8 bases. Germline trimming cut 5 bases from V and 7 bases from J; bases unmatched to any gene: 9. Germline V gene sequence: CDR1 SEHNR, CDR2 FQNEAQ (reference sequence). This CDR3 region has 15 residues. The CDR3 here is CASSESRGRGEKLFF. In DNA form, the CDR3 reads TGTGCCAGCAGCGAATCCAGGGGGCGGGGTGAAAAACTGTTTTTT.

By frequency in the sample, this clonotype is medium-sized. Because the library targeted alpha chains, this beta chain is an off-target read whose size means little. The chain combines TRBV20-1 with TRBJ1-5, with D perhaps matching TRBD1 (6 bases). In germline, CDR1 is DFQATT, CDR2 SNEGSKA (reference sequence). The CDR3 runs to 15 residues. With 5 bases removed from V and 2 bases from J, the gap between germline ends came to 16 bases. Written as DNA, the CDR3 is TGCAGTGCTGCCATCGGGGGGCTTGGCAATCAGCCCCAGCATTTT. Encoded protein: CSAAIGGLGNQPQHF.

In its sample, this clonotype was seen many times. Since it is a stray read in a library aimed at alpha chains, this beta chain has a size that is not meaningful. The V and J genes are TRBV3-1 and TRBJ1-6, with D possibly TRBD1 on 5 matching bases. Germline-derived CDR1 and CDR2 are LGHDT and YNNKEL (reference sequence). V shed 3 bases and J shed 8 bases, with 11 bases lying between them. The length of the CDR3 is 14 residues. The CDR3 DNA is TGTGCCAGCAGCCAGCCGACGGGGCATTCACCCCTCCACTTT. It is translated as CASSQPTGHSPLHF.

With respect to this clonotype: A library made for alpha chains picked up this beta chain off target, so its size means little. This chain joins TRBV27 and TRBJ2-3, with D possibly being TRBD2 (6 bases). Germline V CDR1 and CDR2: MNHEY, SMNVEV (reference sequence). The CDR3 consists of 14 residues. Trimming took off 5 bases at V and 8 bases at J, with 17 bases between the two ends. This chain's CDR3 is CASSPGTEPRTQYF. In nucleotides, the CDR3 is TGTGCCAGCAGTCCGGGGACTGAGCCGCGTACGCAGTATTTT.

This clonotype occurred many times. As an off-target read in a library built for alpha chains, this beta chain has a frequency of little significance. CDR3 DNA: TGCGCCAGCAGCCTGACAGGGGATGCCTCTGGAAACACCATATATTTT. Amino acid sequence: CASSLTGDASGNTIYF. This chain links TRBV5-1 with TRBJ1-3, with 8 nucleotides matching TRBD1. CDR1 is SGHRS and CDR2 is YFSETQ in the germline V gene. The trim removed 4 bases at V and 0 bases at J, leaving 6 bases unmatched. The CDR3 extends over 16 amino acids.

By share of the sample, this clonotype is medium-sized. Being off target in a library aimed at alpha chains, this beta chain has a size of little meaning. The rearrangement uses TRBV20-1 and TRBJ2-7; 7 bases match TRBD1. This CDR3 is built from 14 residues. The V and J ends lost 6 bases and 2 bases, in that order; junction bases with no gene match: 10. CDR1 DFQATT and CDR2 SNEGSKA come from the germline V gene (reference sequence). CDR3 loop: CSALNRDSPYEQYF. CDR3 nucleotide sequence: TGCAGTGCATTAAACCGGGACAGCCCCTACGAGCAGTACTTC.

This clonotype was seen more than once but under ten times. A library made for alpha chains picked up this beta chain off target, so its size means little. The chain has TRBV7-2 and TRBJ2-3, with TRBD2 matching over 12 bases. Germline V gene lookup returns CDR1 SGHTA and CDR2 FQGNSA. The J segment lost 6 bases and the V segment lost 4 bases, leaving 14 bases of the junction unmatched. CDR3 size: 18 residues. This CDR3 is CASSSRLAGDSGGDTQYF. In DNA, the CDR3 is TGTGCCAGCAGCTCCAGACTAGCGGGGGATAGTGGAGGTGATACGCAGTATTTT.

Ten or more counts support this clonotype. Since it is a stray read in a library aimed at alpha chains, this beta chain has a size that is not meaningful. J is TRBJ2-1 and V is TRBV10-3; D is possibly TRBD2 (5 bases). V lost 6 bases and J lost 8, with 17 bases in between. Germline CDR1 reads ENHRY; CDR2 reads SYGVKD. CDR3 length: 14 residues. In DNA form, the CDR3 reads TGTGCCATCAGGGACCCTCTAGCCCGCGATGAGCAGTTCTTC. This sequence encodes CAIRDPLARDEQFF.

This clonotype qualifies as medium-sized. As an off-target read in a library built for alpha chains, this beta chain has a frequency of little significance. V gene TRBV12-3 or TRBV12-4 combines with J gene TRBJ2-5; D call uncertain. V dropped 3 bases and J dropped 5 bases, with 4 bases sitting between them. This CDR3 comprises 11 residues. The CDR3 DNA sequence: TGTGCCAGCAGTTTTGGGGAGACCCAGTACTTC. It encodes CASSFGETQYF.

Regarding this clonotype: The library was built for alpha chains, so this beta chain is an off-target read and its size means little. V and J are TRBV7-3 and TRBJ2-2, with D maybe TRBD2 (5 bases). The CDR3 is 13 amino acids. Germline V gene sequence: CDR1 SGHTA, CDR2 FQGTGA. Trimming took 8 bases from V and 2 from J, leaving 9 bases between them. Here the CDR3 reads CASQGLNTGELFF. The CDR3 DNA reads TGTGCCAGCCAAGGACTTAACACCGGGGAGCTGTTTTTT.

About this clonotype: Being off target in a library aimed at alpha chains, this beta chain has a size of little meaning. This chain uses TRBV4-2 with TRBJ2-7; 9 bases are a match to TRBD2. V lost 0 bases to trimming and J lost 3 bases; unmatched junction nucleotides: 3. CDR1 and CDR2 from the germline V gene are LGHNA and YNFKEQ. The CDR3 spans 15 residues. CDR3 amino acids: CASSQDSGSGYEQYF. The DNA for the CDR3 is TGTGCCAGCAGCCAAGATAGCGGGAGTGGCTACGAGCAGTACTTC.

Of note for this clonotype: Sequence at one end of the junction differs from germline and may be a read error. This beta chain appears as a stray read in a library generated for alpha chains; its size is not informative. The chain joins TRBV5-1 to TRBJ2-2; maybe TRBD2 (6 bases). Per the germline V gene, CDR1 is SGHRS and CDR2 is YFSETQ. This CDR3 has 17 residues. The CDR3 is CTSSLAPLGGNTGELFF. CDR3 bases: TGCACCAGCAGCTTGGCGCCCCTGGGGGGAAACACCGGGGAGCTGTTTTTT.

This clonotype was observed a handful of times. The size of this beta chain means little, since it is a stray read in a library made for alpha chains. The chain is built from TRBV4-3 and TRBJ1-4, with TRBD1 matching 11 bases. Losses at the gene ends were 3 bases for V and 3 bases for J; bases not matched to a gene: 6. The CDR3 loop spans 17 amino acids. Germline V gene lookup returns CDR1 LGHNA and CDR2 YSLEER. The CDR3 is CASSHRTGGNANEKLFF. CDR3 DNA: TGCGCCAGCAGCCACCGGACAGGGGGCAACGCTAATGAAAAACTGTTTTTT.

This clonotype has a handful of counts. In a library made to pick up alpha chains, this beta chain is a stray read with a size that means little. The chain links TRBV30 to TRBJ2-1; D unresolved. Trimming took 2 bases from V and 9 from J, leaving 11 bases between them. The CDR3 contains 12 residues. Germline loops: CDR1 GTSNPN, CDR2 SVGIG (reference sequence). The CDR3, as DNA: TGTGCCTGGAGTAGGACGATTTCTGAGCAGTTCTTC. Amino acid sequence: CAWSRTISEQFF.

This clonotype was seen only once. Since it is a stray read in a library aimed at alpha chains, this beta chain has a size that is not meaningful. V and J are TRBV7-2 and TRBJ1-2, with TRBD1 as a possible D gene (6 bases). Deletions cut 2 bases from V and 5 bases from J, with 9 bases between. The CDR3 runs 13 residues. Germline loops: CDR1 SGHTA, CDR2 FQGNSA. CDR3 protein: CASSLPRGYGYTF. CDR3 nucleotide sequence: TGTGCCAGCAGCTTACCCAGGGGTTATGGCTACACCTTC. Drawing the rest from reference TRBV7-2 and TRBJ1-2, the complete variable domain is GAGVSQSPSNKVTEKGKDVELRCDPISGHTALYWYRQSLGQGLEFLIYFQGNSAPDKSGLPSDRFSAERTGGSVSTLTIQRTQQEDSAVYLCASSLPRGYGYTFGSGTRLTVV.

This clonotype has more than one count but fewer than ten. This beta chain lies outside the target of a library built for alpha chains; its clone size means little. This chain connects TRBV5-1 to TRBJ2-1; unclear D gene. The CDR3 runs 13 residues. Looked up from germline, CDR1 is SGHRS and CDR2 is YFSETQ. Trimming removed 2 bases at V and 5 bases at J, with 8 bases between. CDR3 nucleotides: TGCGCCAGCAGCTTTGGGCTGCACAATGAGCAGTTCTTC. Translation gives CASSFGLHNEQFF.

This clonotype came up a few times. The library was designed around alpha chains, so this beta chain is a stray read whose abundance carries little weight. The chain joins TRBV29-1 to TRBJ1-1; D might be TRBD1 (6 bases). This CDR3 is built from 13 residues. CDR1 SQVTM and CDR2 ANQGSEA come from the germline V gene. Trimming took off 7 bases at V and 1 base at J, with 13 bases between the two ends. CDR3: CSADRTTNTEAFF. DNA of the CDR3: TGCAGCGCTGACAGGACAACGAACACTGAAGCTTTCTTT.

The table lists this clonotype with a few counts. The library was prepared for alpha chains; this beta chain is a stray read, so its frequency means little. The gene calls are TRBV29-1 and TRBJ2-2, with TRBD2 matching 10 bases. This CDR3 is 15 amino acids long. Germline CDR1 and CDR2: SQVTM and ANQGSEA. V lost 6 bases and J lost 1; bases outside the gene matches: 5. The chain's CDR3 is CSVSPSGGNTGELFF. The CDR3, as DNA: TGCAGCGTATCACCTAGCGGGGGGAACACCGGGGAGCTGTTTTTT.

This clonotype showed up just a few times. This beta chain is a stray sequence in a library constructed for alpha chains; its clone size is not meaningful. The rearrangement links TRBV29-1 to TRBJ2-2, with unresolved D. This CDR3 contains 13 residues. Germline CDR1 reads SQVTM; CDR2 reads ANQGSEA. Trimming pared 6 bases from V and 0 bases from J, leaving 8 bases between. CDR3 in amino acids: CSVQFTNTGELFF. The CDR3 DNA follows: TGCAGCGTGCAATTTACGAACACCGGGGAGCTGTTTTTT.

This clonotype was counted at least ten times. The library was designed around alpha chains, so this beta chain is a stray read whose abundance carries little weight. This chain connects TRBV7-2 to TRBJ1-5; 9 bases match TRBD1. The CDR3 totals 15 residues. Looked up from germline, CDR1 is SGHTA and CDR2 is FQGNSA. Trimming cost V 1 base and J 9 bases; bases outside gene matches: 7. This chain's CDR3 is CASSLVGTGWLPQHF. The CDR3 DNA reads as TGTGCCAGCAGCTTAGTTGGGACAGGGTGGTTGCCCCAGCATTTT.

In its sample, this clonotype ranks as medium-sized (0.01 to 0.1%). Being off target in a library aimed at alpha chains, this beta chain has a size of little meaning. V and J are TRBV12-3 or TRBV12-4 and TRBJ2-3; 10 bases are a match to TRBD2. The CDR3 runs 15 residues. The ends lost 6 bases at V and 7 bases at J; junction bases unmatched: 10. CDR3 nucleotides: TGTGCCAGCAGCTTACAAGCGGGGGGGCCACATACGCAGTATTTT. Translating gives CASSLQAGGPHTQYF.

This clonotype is labeled medium-sized (0.01 to 0.1%). This beta chain is an off-target read within a library intended for alpha chains, so its frequency means little. The chain is built from TRBV5-1 and TRBJ2-7; possible D gene TRBD2, 6 bases. The V end was cut by 1 base, the J end by 5 bases, with 10 bases between. CDR3 size: 13 residues. Germline V gene sequence: CDR1 SGHRS, CDR2 YFSETQ. The CDR3 DNA reads as TGCGCCAGCAGCTTGTTAGGGAGGAACGAGCAGTACTTC. As protein: CASSLLGRNEQYF. The variable domain in full, with the rest retrieved from reference TRBV5-1 and TRBJ2-7, is KAGVTQTPRYLIKTRGQQVTLSCSPISGHRSVSWYQQTPGQGLQFLFEYFSETQRNKGNFPGRFSGRQFSNSRSEMNVSTLELGDSALYLCASSLLGRNEQYFGPGTRLTVT.

About this clonotype: Within a library made for alpha chains, this beta chain is off target, and its count is uninformative. This rearrangement joins TRBV7-9 to TRBJ2-1; the match to TRBD2 covers 10 bases. With V trimmed by 8 bases and J by 6 bases, 7 bases remained unmatched. This CDR3 contains 14 residues. CDR1 is SEHNR and CDR2 is FQNEAQ in the germline V gene (reference sequence). The DNA for the CDR3 is TGTGCCAGCGCCGCGGCTAGCGGGGGCAATGAGCAGTTCTTC. Protein product: CASAAASGGNEQFF.

This clonotype was picked up a small number of times. As an off-target read in a library built for alpha chains, this beta chain has a frequency of little significance. V is TRBV29-1 and J is TRBJ2-3; 7 bases line up with TRBD2. This CDR3 region has 15 residues. Germline-derived CDR1 and CDR2 are SQVTM and ANQGSEA. With V trimmed by 7 bases and J by 1 base, 11 bases remained unmatched. CDR3 coding DNA: TGCAGCGCACTCCCTGGCGGGGGTGGCACAGATACGCAGTATTTT. Amino acids: CSALPGGGGTDTQYF.

This clonotype was recorded many times. This beta chain is a stray sequence in a library constructed for alpha chains; its clone size is not meaningful. The chain employs TRBV5-5 and TRBJ2-5, with 8 bases fitting TRBD1. After removal of 5 bases from V and 5 bases from J, the junction contained 2 bases not matched to a gene. Germline loops: CDR1 SGHKS, CDR2 YYEKEE (reference sequence). The CDR3 totals 12 residues. DNA of the CDR3: TGTGCCAGCAGTCGACAGGGGGAGACCCAGTACTTC. This translates into CASSRQGETQYF. The full variable domain, rest sourced from reference TRBV5-5 and TRBJ2-5, is DAGVTQSPTHLIKTRGQQVTLRCSPISGHKSVSWYQQVLGQGPQFIFQYYEKEERGRGNFPDRFSARQFPNYSSELNVNALLLGDSALYLCASSRQGETQYFGPGTRLLVL.

In its sample, this clonotype is large (0.1 to 1%). This beta chain is a stray read from a library made for alpha chains; its abundance is not meaningful. The chain joins TRBV20-1 to TRBJ1-1; 8 bases are a match to TRBD1. Germline lookup yields CDR1 DFQATT and CDR2 SNEGSKA (reference sequence). V shed 5 bases, J shed 4 bases, and the junction held 6 bases outside the gene matches. There are 13 residues in the CDR3. CDR3 bases: TGCAGTGCTCCGGACAGGGTGAGCACTGAAGCTTTCTTT. It is translated as CSAPDRVSTEAFF.